The T cell receptor beta chain under discussion was sequenced for a study of T cells in women clearing cervical HPV infection. Overall study: HLA type stays a possible confounder, typing being limited.

Germline V gives CDR1 SEHNR, CDR2 FQNEAQ (reference sequence). The CDR3 spans 14 residues. The V end was cut by 1 base, the J end by 1 base, with 7 bases between. General observations from the study: T-cell numbers per sample were unknown and may explain richness differences.

Dot-blot hybridization genotyped cervical HPV amplified with MY09/MY11 PCR. As to this clone: Its antigen is still unknown. The CDR3 is cut off 3 residues early in the read; its end comes from the germline J gene.

immunoSEQ multiplex PCR used an average of about 1.3 ug genomic DNA. TCRdb's copy holds only in-frame clones and misses some; the assay was immunoSEQ multiplex PCR. The sample includes about 23,000 clones. The V gene is TRBV7-9, the J gene TRBJ1-1; D gene uncertain. The sample was blood buffy coat. The receptor comes from a woman aged 18 to 75 with a cervical HPV16 infection that either progressed to CIN3+ or cleared (not recorded which). The CDR3 sequence: CASSLEGPNTEAFF. CDR3 DNA, as far as it was read: TGTGCCAGCAGCTTAGAGGGCCCGAACACTGAA. Full variable domain (remainder filled in from reference TRBV7-9 and TRBJ1-1): DTGVSQNPRHKITKRGQNVTFRCDPISEHNRLYWYRQTLGQGPEFLTYFQNEAQLEKSRLLSDRFSAERPKGSFSTLEIQRTEQGDSAMYLCASSLEGPNTEAFFGQGTRLTVV.